One T cell receptor beta chain is described in this entry. There are 16 residues in the CDR3. Germline V gives CDR1 MNHNS, CDR2 SASEGT. J lost 3 bases, V lost 1 base, and 9 bases had no gene match. The data stem from a study of blood T cell repertoires in COVID-19. The overall study: Samples representing acute and convalescent COVID-19 were sourced from the United States, Italy and Spain.

Profiling relied on immunoSEQ multiplex PCR, and the TCRdb table lists in-frame clones only, not all of them. The sample lists under 400,000 clones; approximately 90% were seen once. This TCR was sampled from a woman aged 55-70 years with COVID-19, enrolled during active disease. V is TRBV6-1 and J is TRBJ2-7, with 7 bases identical to TRBD1. The material sequenced was peripheral blood. This CDR3 is CASSEVHRGADYEQYF. CDR3 nucleotide sequence: TGTGCCAGCAGTGAAGTTCACAGGGGCGCGGACTACGAGCAGTACTTC.